This TCR beta chain derives from a study of Ad26.COV2.S vaccination and SARS-CoV-2 variants (dated by TCRdb to 2020 to 2022). At the level of the whole study: Donors in the vaccine arm were drawn from COV1001, a phase I-IIa trial of Ad26.COV2.S in healthy adults that was multicentre, randomized, double-blind and placebo-controlled. Trial participants were randomized into five groups of five, in which low-dose or high-dose Ad26.COV2.S was given once or twice, or placebo was given on both occasions. The specificity and breadth of SARS-CoV-2-reactive T cell receptors after Ad26.COV2.S vaccination were assessed by TCRbeta repertoire sequencing. The TCR-sequenced set comprised approximately 30 samples: around 20 Ad26.COV2.S vaccine recipients, 5 placebo recipients and 8 SARS-CoV-2 convalescent individuals. Ad26.COV2.S was administered intramuscularly at 5 x 10^10 or 1 x 10^11 viral particles, either as a single shot or as two shots given 56 days apart. Investigators did not know the trial group allocation while performing experiments and assessing outcomes. General study outcomes and caveats: The study was not powered to compare responses between vaccine doses or regimens. It was noted by the authors that total T cell responses may have been underestimated by the TCR breadth and depth analyses. Vaccine and placebo recipients had comparable non-spike TCR breadth, which fits with the vaccine containing only spike. Substantial breadth of spike-specific CD8+ and CD4+ T cell responses was reported after vaccination. Higher spike-specific TCR breadth was observed in Ad26.COV2.S recipients than in placebo recipients (P = 0.0014).

The immunoSEQ Assay was used to sequence TCRbeta CDR3 regions. After extraction, genomic DNA underwent amplification by bias-controlled multiplex PCR, followed by high-throughput sequencing. Regarding the original processing steps: To quantify the absolute abundance of each unique TCRbeta CDR3 region, sequences were collapsed and filtered. Usable DNA was measured by amplifying reference genes present in all nucleated cells, and TCRbeta template counts were normalized to that usable DNA to estimate T cell fraction. Repertoire TCRs were annotated as SARS-CoV-2-specific when V gene, CDR3 amino acid sequence and J gene were exactly matched to a known reactive TCR set. The reference SARS-CoV-2 TCR set came from MIRA and was filtered for enrichment in COVID-19-positive ImmuneCODE repertoires, removing public or cross-reactive TCRs. Using the MIRA antigens, annotated TCRs were further analysed by specific ORF or by position within an ORF. Depth was the summed frequency of annotated unique rearrangements, while breadth was defined as annotated unique rearrangements over total unique productive rearrangements. Two-sided Wilcoxon rank-sum tests were applied when comparing TCR breadth between groups. This immuneACCESS table, as held by TCRdb, lists in-frame sequences with V and J called but not all clones. Of the missing ones, under half trace to an unresolved V gene in checked studies; the others have no known cause. The DNA was the basis for D and trimming; V, J and clone size are from that table. In this sample the table shows some 250,000 clones, over 75% of which occur a single time. Roughly a tenth of the sample belongs to the ten largest clones.

A remark on this clone: The clone's antigen remains unknown. Base-call qualities are not available, and no considerably larger clone is one nucleotide away.

The treatment or condition label, read with the paper, signifies: some 19 received Ad26.COV2.S at low or high dose, single or two shots; five or six received placebo; per-sample allocation not given. For vaccine and placebo recipients, repertoires were sequenced using samples collected on day 63 after the first injection. In Cohort 1b, roughly 26 adults aged 18-55 years were enrolled at a single site in Boston, USA, between 29 July and 7 August 2020. Ad26.COV2.S consisted of a replication-incompetent adenovirus type 26 vector by which a prefusion-stabilized SARS-CoV-2 spike protein from the original Wuhan strain was expressed. CDR1 LNHNV and CDR2 YYDKDF are derived from the germline V gene (reference sequence). Trimming at the junction amounts to 9 bases on V and 10 bases on J, and the germline ends lie 16 bases apart. The CDR3 goes from the cysteine to the phenylalanine over 12 residues. The read is trimmed to its CDR3 DNA, 36 bases read in frame from base 1.

This TCR was recovered from a person aged 18-65 years who received the Ad26.COV2.S COVID-19 vaccine or a placebo. The chain is assembled from TRBV15 and TRBJ2-1; a confident D gene designation cannot be given. The material was peripheral blood, obtained in a trial of Ad26.COV2.S vaccine versus placebo. This receptor carries the CDR3 CATETLVPEQFF. Read as DNA, the sequence is TGTGCCACTGAGACCTTAGTGCCCGAGCAGTTCTTC.